The 26 T cell receptor beta chains reported below all come from one sample, sequenced in a study of blood T cell repertoires in COVID-19. The assay was immunoSEQ multiplex PCR, and TCRdb's table has in-frame clones only and misses some. The sample records about 26,000 clones, roughly 90% being singletons. The sequenced material came from peripheral blood. The receptor set was obtained from a man aged 65 to 79 with acute or convalescent COVID-19.

The chain joins TRBV6-6 to TRBJ1-1, with D tentatively TRBD1 (5 bases). V lost 8 bases and J 12 bases, leaving 19 bases between the germline ends. Germline V gene sequence: CDR1 MNHNY, CDR2 SVGAGI (reference sequence). The length of the CDR3 is 12 residues. The CDR3 sequence is CASQDGYRKTFF. Written as DNA, the CDR3 is TGTGCCAGCCAAGATGGGTACAGGAAAACTTTCTTT.

V and J are TRBV29-1 and TRBJ2-2, with D perhaps matching TRBD2 (6 bases). Germline loops: CDR1 SQVTM, CDR2 ANQGSEA. The CDR3 consists of 13 residues. V was pared by 8 bases and J by 2 bases, with 12 bases between. CDR3 region: CSSGRDNTGELFF. The CDR3 DNA is TGCAGCTCCGGGCGGGACAACACCGGGGAGCTGTTTTTT.

The chain joins TRBV28 to TRBJ1-4, with D unresolved. This CDR3 contains 13 residues. Trimming cost V 6 bases and J 5 bases, with 10 bases left between them. CDR1 MDHEN and CDR2 SYDVKM come from the germline V gene. The chain's CDR3 is CASSLDGNEKLFF. CDR3 bases: TGTGCCAGCAGCTTAGACGGGAATGAAAAACTGTTTTTT.

The CDR3 sequence: CASSEYGGQGQPQHF. The CDR3 DNA sequence: TGTGCCAGCAGTGAATATGGGGGCCAGGGGCAGCCCCAGCATTTT. The V call is TRBV25-1, the J call TRBJ1-5; tentative D call: TRBD1 (6 bases). Germline CDR1 is MGHDK and CDR2 is SYGVNS. This CDR3 has 15 residues. V was trimmed by 0 bases and J by 7 bases, leaving 13 bases between them.

The V call is TRBV7-9, the J call TRBJ1-1, with TRBD1 as a possible D gene (5 bases). The CDR3 is 14 residues long. Germline CDR1 is SEHNR and CDR2 is FQNEAQ (reference sequence). The ends were cut back, 3 bases at V and 0 bases at J, with 8 bases in the middle. CDR3 bases: TGTGCCAGCAGCTTTCAGGGCGTGAACACTGAAGCTTTCTTT. This encodes CASSFQGVNTEAFF.

This chain joins TRBV5-1 and TRBJ2-1; D perhaps matches TRBD2 (5 bases). This CDR3 spans 15 amino acids. V was pared by 1 base and J by 0 bases, with 8 bases between. Per the germline V gene, CDR1 is SGHRS and CDR2 is YFSETQ. CDR3 coding DNA: TGCGCCAGCAGCTTGAGCGGCAGCTCCTACAATGAGCAGTTCTTC. Protein: CASSLSGSSYNEQFF.

By share, this clone ranks as large (0.1 to 1%). The V and J genes are TRBV28 and TRBJ2-7; 10 bases agree with TRBD1. Germline loops: CDR1 MDHEN, CDR2 SYDVKM. Trimming took 6 bases from V and 5 from J; bases not matched to a gene: 7. The CDR3 has 14 residues. CDR3 sequence: CASSTGTGVHEQYF. CDR3 DNA: TGTGCCAGCAGCACCGGGACAGGGGTCCACGAGCAGTACTTC.

The gene calls are TRBV28 and TRBJ2-1; TRBD2 matches 11 bases. The length of the CDR3 is 14 residues. V gave up 9 bases and J gave up 4 bases; unmatched junction bases: 5. Per germline, CDR1 MDHEN and CDR2 SYDVKM. DNA of the CDR3: TGTGCCAGTAAAGGGACTAGCGGATACAATGAGCAGTTCTTC. Amino acid sequence: CASKGTSGYNEQFF. The full variable domain, with the rest looked up from reference TRBV28 and TRBJ2-1, is DVKVTQSSRYLVKRTGEKVFLECVQDMDHENMFWYRQDPGLGLRLIYFSYDVKMKEKGDIPEGYSVSREKKERFSLILESASTNQTSMYLCASKGTSGYNEQFFGPGTRLTVL.

The gene calls are TRBV28 and TRBJ1-2; unclear D gene. V was cut by 2 bases and J by 7 bases, with 8 bases left in between. Germline-derived CDR1 and CDR2 are MDHEN and SYDVKM. The length of the CDR3 is 12 residues. CDR3 amino acids: CASSLIVSGYTF. The CDR3 DNA reads as TGTGCCAGCAGTTTAATTGTATCTGGCTACACCTTC.

The V call is TRBV5-1, the J call TRBJ2-7; 8 positions match TRBD2. The ends lost 1 base at V and 5 bases at J; junction bases unmatched: 5. Germline V lookup: CDR1 SGHRS, CDR2 YFSETQ. The CDR3 runs 14 residues. In nucleotides, the CDR3 is TGCGCCAGCAGCTTGACGGGAGGGACCCACGAGCAGTACTTC. It yields the protein CASSLTGGTHEQYF.

This clone was detected only a few times. The rearrangement uses TRBV28 and TRBJ2-1; D is possibly TRBD2 (5 bases). Germline V gene sequence: CDR1 MDHEN, CDR2 SYDVKM. This CDR3 region has 14 residues. The V end lost 7 bases, the J end lost 6 bases, and 16 bases lay between the germline ends. DNA for the CDR3: TGTGCCAGCATAAGGGTCTCAGGACTCAATGAGCAGTTCTTC. Translation gives CASIRVSGLNEQFF. The full variable domain, with the rest looked up from reference TRBV28 and TRBJ2-1, is DVKVTQSSRYLVKRTGEKVFLECVQDMDHENMFWYRQDPGLGLRLIYFSYDVKMKEKGDIPEGYSVSREKKERFSLILESASTNQTSMYLCASIRVSGLNEQFFGPGTRLTVL.

The V call is TRBV28, the J call TRBJ2-5, with D possibly matching TRBD2 (6 bases). The germline gives CDR1 MDHEN, CDR2 SYDVKM. V lost 6 bases and J lost 5, with 16 bases in between. This CDR3 spans 14 amino acids. CDR3 sequence reads: CASREGGDRETQYF. The CDR3 DNA reads as TGTGCCAGCAGGGAAGGCGGGGACCGCGAGACCCAGTACTTC. The variable domain in full, completed from reference TRBV28 and TRBJ2-5, reads DVKVTQSSRYLVKRTGEKVFLECVQDMDHENMFWYRQDPGLGLRLIYFSYDVKMKEKGDIPEGYSVSREKKERFSLILESASTNQTSMYLCASREGGDRETQYFGPGTRLLVL.

This rearrangement joins TRBV6-1 to TRBJ1-2, with D uncertain. Trimming cost V 2 bases and J 3 bases, with 10 bases left between them. The CDR3 extends over 14 amino acids. Germline CDR1 reads MNHNS; CDR2 reads SASEGT. In DNA form, the CDR3 reads TGTGCCAGCAGTGAATCACAGAGGGACTATGGCTACACCTTC. It yields the protein CASSESQRDYGYTF.

In this sample, this clone turned up a few times. The J gene is TRBJ1-2, the V gene TRBV6-4, with TRBD1 matching over 7 bases. The CDR3 loop spans 12 amino acids. Germline trimming cut 4 bases from V and 9 bases from J; bases unmatched to any gene: 5. Germline lookup yields CDR1 MRHNA and CDR2 SNTAGT. The CDR3 loop reads CASSADRVSYTF. CDR3 bases: TGTGCCAGCAGTGCCGACAGGGTTAGCTACACCTTC.

The chain recombines TRBV12-3 or TRBV12-4 with TRBJ1-1; 7 bases are shared with TRBD1. J was trimmed by 10 bases and V by 4 bases; bases with no gene match: 6. This CDR3 is built from 12 residues. CDR3: CASSSSDRVAFF. CDR3 DNA sequence: TGTGCCAGCAGTTCCTCAGACAGGGTAGCTTTCTTT.

This clone was seen just once. This chain connects TRBV6-2 or TRBV6-3 to TRBJ1-2; 7 bases are a match to TRBD1. CDR1 is MNHEY, CDR2 SVGEGT, per germline. The CDR3 is 12 residues long. The V segment lost 5 bases and the J segment 8 bases; nucleotides outside the gene matches: 5. Written as DNA, the CDR3 is TGTGCCAGCAGTCCGACAGGGTACGGCTACACCTTC. Translated, it gives CASSPTGYGYTF.

The chain combines TRBV21-1 with TRBJ1-4; the DNA was not used to check the table's D call, TRBD1. TRBV21-1 counts as a pseudogene. The CDR3 totals 14 residues. The CDR3 DNA reads as TGTGCCAGCAGCCACAGGGGGGGACATGAAAAACTGTTTTTT. This encodes CASSHRGGHEKLFF.

The DNA of the CDR3 is TGTGCCAGCAGTTTAGTTGAGGCCGGTCAGCCCCAGCATTTT. Translated: CASSLVEAGQPQHF. This chain joins TRBV28 and TRBJ1-5; D ambiguous. The V end lost 2 bases, the J end lost 6 bases, and 11 bases lay between the germline ends. The germline V gene encodes CDR1 MDHEN and CDR2 SYDVKM. The CDR3 length is 14 residues.

V usage is TRBV19 and J usage is TRBJ1-4; D is uncertain. The V gene's germline CDR1 is LNHDA and CDR2 SQIVND (reference sequence). With 6 bases removed from V and 7 bases from J, the gap between germline ends came to 9 bases. CDR3 length: 12 residues. The CDR3 sequence is CASSRPGEKLFF. DNA of the CDR3: TGTGCCAGTAGCCGGCCGGGTGAAAAACTGTTTTTT.

This sequence joins TRBV12-3 or TRBV12-4 and TRBJ2-2, with 8 bases identical to TRBD1. V was clipped by 8 bases and J by 6 bases; unmatched bases: 5. This CDR3 contains 13 residues. Here the CDR3 DNA reads TGTGCCAGCGGGCAGGGGGCCGCCGGGGAGCTGTTTTTT. Encoded protein: CASGQGAAGELFF.

The count of this clone is one. The genes are TRBV7-2 and TRBJ2-3; 16 nucleotides agree with TRBD2. The germline V gene encodes CDR1 SGHTA and CDR2 FQGNSA. This CDR3 comprises 19 residues. Unmatched junction bases numbered 10, after V lost 3 bases and J lost 4 bases. The CDR3 sequence: CASSLVGTSGGGSADTQYF. The CDR3 region has the DNA TGTGCCAGCAGCTTGGTCGGGACTAGCGGGGGGGGTTCGGCAGATACGCAGTATTTT.

CDR3 nucleotide sequence: TGCGCCAGCAGCCCGGCGACAGGGCCTCAAGAGACCCAGTACTTC. The encoded protein is CASSPATGPQETQYF. The J gene is TRBJ2-5, the V gene TRBV5-1; 7 nucleotides match TRBD1. The germline V gene encodes CDR1 SGHRS and CDR2 YFSETQ. The CDR3 sequence is 15 residues long. Trimming took 4 bases from V and 2 from J; bases not matched to a gene: 8.

This sequence joins TRBV9 and TRBJ1-6; 7 nucleotides align to TRBD1. V shed 4 bases and J 15 bases; nucleotides not matched to a gene: 10. The CDR3 contains 13 residues. CDR1 and CDR2 (germline): SGDLS, YYNGEE. CDR3 DNA: TGTGCCAGCAGCCCTTCGACAGGGTTAGGCCTCCACTTT. Its protein is CASSPSTGLGLHF.

This clone was picked up a small number of times. V is TRBV28 and J is TRBJ2-3; tentatively, D is TRBD2 (5 bases). The CDR3 runs 18 residues. CDR1 and CDR2 from the germline V gene are MDHEN and SYDVKM. V was trimmed by 6 bases and J by 2 bases, leaving 24 bases between them. CDR3 in DNA: TGTGCCAGCAGCTTGGCCCCTGGCCTGGGGAGTCTCACAGATACGCAGTATTTT. This translates into CASSLAPGLGSLTDTQYF.

The genes are TRBV28 and TRBJ2-2, with D maybe TRBD2 (6 bases). Trimming removed 3 bases from V and 5 bases from J, with 7 bases in between. CDR3 length: 13 residues. The germline CDR1 and CDR2 sequences are MDHEN and SYDVKM. This CDR3 reads CASSLGGTGELFF. The CDR3 DNA is TGTGCCAGCAGTTTGGGGGGAACCGGGGAGCTGTTTTTT.

The chain employs TRBV11-2 and TRBJ2-7; no clear D. The ends were cut back, 2 bases at V and 2 bases at J, with 16 bases in the middle. CDR3 length: 16 amino acids. CDR1 is SGHAT and CDR2 is FQNNGV in the germline V gene. The CDR3 sequence is CASSLITAALTYEQYF. As DNA, the CDR3 is TGTGCCAGCAGCTTAATCACGGCAGCGCTAACCTACGAGCAGTACTTC.